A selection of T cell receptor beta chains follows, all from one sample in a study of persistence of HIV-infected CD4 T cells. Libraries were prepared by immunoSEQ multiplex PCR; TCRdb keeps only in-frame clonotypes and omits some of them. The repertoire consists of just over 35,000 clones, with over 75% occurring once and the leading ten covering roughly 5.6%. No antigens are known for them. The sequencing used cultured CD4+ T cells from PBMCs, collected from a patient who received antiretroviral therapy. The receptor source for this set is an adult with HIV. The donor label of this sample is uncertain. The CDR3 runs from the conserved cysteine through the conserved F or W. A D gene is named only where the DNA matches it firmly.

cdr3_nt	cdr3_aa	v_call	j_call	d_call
TGTGCCAGCAGTGGACAGCTTGCAACTAATGAAAAACTGTTTTTT	CASSGQLATNEKLFF	TRBV2	TRBJ1-4	.
TGTGCCAGCAGCCCCTCGGGTGCCGGGGTAAACATTCAGTACTTC	CASSPSGAGVNIQYF	TRBV7-9	TRBJ2-4	.
TGCGCCAGCAGCTTGACCGAAAACTATGGCTACACCTTC	CASSLTENYGYTF	TRBV5-1	TRBJ1-2	.
TGTGCCAGCACCACCTTAAGGGACACTGAAGCTTTCTTT	CASTTLRDTEAFF	TRBV7-6	TRBJ1-1	.
TGTGCCAGCAGTAAACAGGGGAACACCGGGGAGCTGTTTTTT	CASSKQGNTGELFF	TRBV6-5	TRBJ2-2	.
TGTGCCATCAGTGAGTCGAGGGGACAGGGTAATTCACCCCTCCACTTT	CAISESRGQGNSPLHF	TRBV10-3	TRBJ1-6	TRBD1
TGTGCCAGCAGGTCCGACAGGGTGTACTCACCCCTCCACTTT	CASRSDRVYSPLHF	TRBV6-5	TRBJ1-6	TRBD1
TGTGCCAGTAGTATGGACAGGGAGGCTGAAGCTTTCTTT	CASSMDREAEAFF	TRBV19	TRBJ1-1	TRBD1
TGTGCCAGCAGTTTATGGGGTGGCACTGAAGCTTTCTTT	CASSLWGGTEAFF	TRBV28	TRBJ1-1	.
TGTGCCAGCAGCCCTGACACGATCTCATGGGATTTT	CASSPDTISWDF	TRBV7-9	TRBJ2-3	.
TGTGCCAGCAGCCCCGGGGCGGCAGGGAACACCGGGGAGCTGTTTTTT	CASSPGAAGNTGELFF	TRBV5-4	TRBJ2-2	.
TGTGCCACCAGAGGAGACGTCGACATCTATGGCTACACCTTC	CATRGDVDIYGYTF	TRBV4-2	TRBJ1-2	.
TGTGCCACCAGTGGAAGGGGGACCTACGAGCAGTACTTC	CATSGRGTYEQYF	TRBV24-1	TRBJ2-7	.
TGTGCCAGCAGCTCCGTTGGGGGGGGGACTAATGAAAAACTGTTTTTT	CASSSVGGGTNEKLFF	TRBV5-4	TRBJ1-4	.
TGTGCCAGCAGCACGCACCTCGGCACAGATACGCAGTATTTT	CASSTHLGTDTQYF	TRBV7-3	TRBJ2-3	.
TGTGCCAGCAGCTTAGGGCGGAGGTGGGCAGATAGCAATGAGCAGTTCTTC	CASSLGRRWADSNEQFF	TRBV11-3	TRBJ2-1	.